The 32 T cell receptor beta chains below all came from one sample that was sequenced in a study of regulatory T cells in long-lasting Graves disease. Library construction for TCR beta used iRepertoire HTBI primers and Arm-PCR of CDR3 regions. TCRdb re-derived calls from the multiplex PCR reads in MiXCR, one entry per CDR3 protein. The sample carries roughly 500,000 distinct CDR3 sequences, 22% recorded once. Indicated time point: persistent/refractory GD, antithyroid drugs over 5 years with positive TRAb. The TCR library was prepared using RNA isolated from PBMCs. This specimen consisted of peripheral blood mononuclear cells (PBMCs), obtained when the disease was refractory, from a patient treated with antithyroid drugs. These receptor sequences come from a female donor with Graves disease.

As regards this clonotype: This sequence may be a read error, since a much larger clone differs from it by one base. The chain recombines TRBV6-9 with TRBJ2-5; tentative D call: TRBD1 (5 bases). The J call is doubtful: the DNA matches TRBJ2-7 better. This CDR3 spans 12 amino acids. Germline V gene sequence: CDR1 MNHGY, CDR2 SVAAGI. The CDR3 region has the DNA TGTGCCAACAGTTACCGCAGGGACGAGCAGTACTTC. Translation: CANSYRRDEQYF.

The chain links TRBV4-1 to TRBJ1-5; no reliable D call. Germline CDR1 is MGHRA and CDR2 is YSYEKL. Between the trimmed V and J ends, which lost 0 bases and 0 bases, there was a span of 6 bases. The CDR3 has 15 amino acids. This CDR3 is CASSQEVYSNQPQHF. The CDR3 DNA follows: TGCGCCAGCAGCCAAGAGGTTTATAGCAATCAGCCCCAGCATTTT.

Ten or more counts support this clonotype. The rearrangement joins TRBV28 to TRBJ2-6; no definite D call. The germline V and J ends were trimmed by 7 bases and 2 bases, with 9 bases remaining between them. Germline V gene lookup returns CDR1 MDHEN and CDR2 SYDVKM. This CDR3 contains 14 residues. The CDR3 reads CASTTPTGANVLTF. In nucleotides, the CDR3 is TGTGCCAGCACTACTCCAACTGGGGCCAACGTCCTGACTTTC.

The rearrangement links TRBV19 to TRBJ2-7, with 11 bases that match TRBD1. This CDR3 spans 15 amino acids. The V gene end was trimmed by 5 bases and the J gene end by 5 bases; junction bases not matched to a gene: 8. CDR1 is LNHDA, CDR2 SQIVND, per germline (reference sequence). In DNA, the CDR3 is TGTGCCAGTAGTCTAGCGGACAGGGGGCTCGACGAGCAGTACTTC. It specifies CASSLADRGLDEQYF.

This chain joins TRBV11-2 and TRBJ1-3; perhaps TRBD1 as D (6 bases). Deletions cut 5 bases from V and 4 bases from J, with 18 bases between. The CDR3 is 16 amino acids. The V gene's germline CDR1 is SGHAT and CDR2 FQNNGV. The CDR3 nucleotides are TGTGCCAGCAGCACAACAGGGTTATCATCGGGAAACACCATATATTTT. This sequence encodes CASSTTGLSSGNTIYF.

This clonotype came up many times. The gene calls are TRBV28 and TRBJ1-1; perhaps TRBD1 as D (5 bases). Germline assignment: CDR1 MDHEN and CDR2 SYDVKM. Trimming removed 8 bases at V and 3 bases at J, with 16 bases between. The length of the CDR3 is 14 residues. The CDR3 sequence is CASESGEMDTEAFF. The CDR3 nucleotides read TGTGCCAGCGAATCGGGGGAGATGGACACTGAAGCTTTCTTT.

This clonotype was counted at least ten times. This chain's CDR3 is CASSAGLSGQPQHF. CDR3 bases: TGTGCCAGCAGCGCAGGCCTTAGTGGGCAGCCCCAGCATTTT. The chain recombines TRBV28 with TRBJ1-5; D remains unclear. There are 14 residues in the CDR3. Between the trimmed V and J ends, which lost 6 bases and 7 bases, there was a span of 16 bases. Germline V CDR1 and CDR2: MDHEN, SYDVKM.

As regards this clonotype: This probably arose from a read error, given a far larger clone one base away. The chain is built from TRBV28 and TRBJ2-5; no definite D call. CDR1 is MDHEN and CDR2 is SYDVKM in the germline V gene. This CDR3 is built from 13 residues. CDR3 nucleotides: TGTGCCAGCAGCCCGAGGACGGAAGAGACCCGGTACTTC. It codes for CASSPRTEETRYF.

This clonotype was detected ten times or more. The chain has TRBV2 and TRBJ2-1, with no clear D. The CDR3 runs to 15 residues. CDR1 and CDR2 (germline): SNHLY, FYNNEI. V was clipped by 8 bases and J by 5 bases, with 19 bases between them. The CDR3 loop is CASGVRALADNEQFF. As DNA, the CDR3 is TGTGCCAGCGGGGTAAGGGCCTTGGCTGACAATGAGCAGTTCTTC.

In its sample, this clonotype ranks as medium-sized. The gene calls are TRBV28 and TRBJ2-1, with D uncertain. The CDR3 sequence is 11 residues long. CDR1 is MDHEN and CDR2 is SYDVKM in the germline V gene. Trimming left V 5 bases short and J 10 bases short, with 9 bases between. CDR3 residues: CASSPLLEQFF. The CDR3 DNA sequence: TGTGCCAGCAGTCCCCTCTTAGAGCAGTTCTTC.

The chain joins TRBV7-9 to TRBJ1-2; D is ambiguous. The CDR3 is 15 residues long. Germline loops: CDR1 SEHNR, CDR2 FQNEAQ (reference sequence). V lost 4 bases and J 2 bases, leaving 14 bases between the germline ends. This chain's CDR3 is CASSSGSGPNYGYTF. DNA of the CDR3: TGTGCCAGCAGCTCCGGGTCGGGTCCGAACTATGGCTACACCTTC.

This chain connects TRBV7-2 to TRBJ1-1, with no clear D. CDR3 length: 13 residues. Germline CDR1 is SGHTA and CDR2 is FQGNSA. The germline V and J ends were trimmed by 1 base and 12 bases, with 15 bases remaining between them. This CDR3 reads CASSLVDGQDSFF. In nucleotides, the CDR3 is TGTGCCAGCAGCTTAGTTGATGGGCAGGATTCTTTCTTT.

J is TRBJ1-2 and V is TRBV14; the D gene is possibly TRBD1 (5 bases). Germline V gives CDR1 SGHDN, CDR2 FVKESK. V shed 4 bases and J shed 8 bases, with 23 bases lying between them. The length of the CDR3 is 16 residues. The CDR3 DNA reads as TGTGCCAGCAGCCGCGGCCGGGGCCTATTCGTTAGGGGCTACACCTTC. It yields the protein CASSRGRGLFVRGYTF.

This clonotype appeared many times. J is TRBJ1-2 and V is TRBV30, with D hard to call. Trimming pared 5 bases from V and 8 bases from J, leaving 15 bases between. The CDR3 loop spans 12 amino acids. Germline lookup yields CDR1 GTSNPN and CDR2 SVGIG (reference sequence). The DNA for the CDR3 is TGTGCCTGGTTTGGTGGGTACGGCGGCTACACCTTC. Its protein is CAWFGGYGGYTF.

The V call is TRBV12-3 or TRBV12-4, the J call TRBJ2-3, with 8 bases lining up with TRBD2. V lost 8 bases, J lost 4 bases, and 11 bases stayed unmatched. The CDR3 is 15 residues long. CDR3 nucleotides: TGTGCCAGCTCCCTGGCGGGGGGAGCGGCAGATACGCAGTATTTT. It yields the protein CASSLAGGAADTQYF.

The table lists this clonotype with many counts. J is TRBJ2-7 and V is TRBV15; the D gene could be TRBD1 or TRBD2 (5 bases each). CDR1 and CDR2 from the germline V gene are LNHNV and YYDKDF (reference sequence). The CDR3 runs 13 residues. V lost 5 bases and J lost 7, with 15 bases in between. The CDR3, as DNA: TGTGCCACCAGCGGGACGGTCTCTTGGGAGCAGTACTTC. This gives the protein CATSGTVSWEQYF.

This clonotype appeared many times. J is TRBJ1-2 and V is TRBV6-1, with D maybe TRBD1 (6 bases). This CDR3 is 14 amino acids long. Germline CDR1 and CDR2: MNHNS and SASEGT. Between the trimmed V and J ends, which lost 1 base and 9 bases, there was a span of 15 bases. The CDR3 DNA sequence: TGTGCCAGCAGTGAAGTGCCCGGGGGGCAGAGCTACACCTTC. It is translated as CASSEVPGGQSYTF.

This clonotype was seen a few times. V is TRBV7-2 and J is TRBJ1-4; D is unresolved. Germline V gene data show CDR1 as SGHTA and CDR2 as FQGNSA. The CDR3 is made up of 15 amino acids. V was clipped by 2 bases and J by 3 bases, with 10 bases between them. In DNA, the CDR3 is TGTGCCAGCAGCTTACCCGAGGGAGCTAATGAAAAACTGTTTTTT. Its translation: CASSLPEGANEKLFF. Combining the CDR3 with reference TRBV7-2 and TRBJ1-4 gives the whole variable domain GAGVSQSPSNKVTEKGKDVELRCDPISGHTALYWYRQSLGQGLEFLIYFQGNSAPDKSGLPSDRFSAERTGGSVSTLTIQRTQQEDSAVYLCASSLPEGANEKLFFGSGTQLSVL.

V and J are TRBV7-9 and TRBJ2-5; a possible D gene is TRBD2 (5 bases). Trimming pared 2 bases from V and 4 bases from J, leaving 14 bases between. In germline, CDR1 is SEHNR, CDR2 FQNEAQ (reference sequence). The CDR3 consists of 15 residues. CDR3 nucleotides: TGTGCCAGCAGCTTAACACCCACCGAGGGAGAGACCCAGTACTTC. Amino acid sequence: CASSLTPTEGETQYF.

V is TRBV20-1 and J is TRBJ2-7; TRBD2 matches at 10 bases. This CDR3 spans 15 amino acids. The V and J ends lost 4 bases and 0 bases, in that order; junction bases with no gene match: 6. Germline V gene data show CDR1 as DFQATT and CDR2 as SNEGSKA (reference sequence). In DNA form, the CDR3 reads TGCAGTGCTACAGCTCTAGCGGGGGACTCCTACGAGCAGTACTTC. This gives the protein CSATALAGDSYEQYF.

This clonotype was observed at least ten times. The rearrangement links TRBV28 to TRBJ2-7, with D perhaps given as TRBD1 or TRBD2 (5 bases each). The CDR3 is 16 amino acids. Germline-derived CDR1 and CDR2 are MDHEN and SYDVKM. Trimming took 2 bases from V and 3 from J, leaving 17 bases between them. The CDR3 is CASSLPLGDKVYEQYF. The CDR3 nucleotides are TGTGCCAGCAGTTTACCCCTGGGGGATAAGGTCTACGAGCAGTACTTC.

This chain connects TRBV6-2 or TRBV6-3 to TRBJ1-5, with 7 bases fitting TRBD1. This CDR3 is 22 amino acids long. V gave up 2 bases and J gave up 0 bases; unmatched junction bases: 22. Germline V gene sequence: CDR1 MNHEY, CDR2 SVGEGT. Here the CDR3 reads CASSYLAGGQGGTVYSNQPQHF. CDR3 DNA: TGTGCCAGCAGTTACCTAGCAGGAGGCCAGGGAGGGACAGTTTATAGCAATCAGCCCCAGCATTTT.

The V gene is TRBV7-9, the J gene TRBJ1-5, with 9 bases fitting TRBD1. The length of the CDR3 is 16 residues. CDR1 is SEHNR and CDR2 is FQNEAQ in the germline V gene (reference sequence). V shed 1 base, J shed 10 bases, and the junction held 11 bases outside the gene matches. DNA for the CDR3: TGTGCCAGCAGCTTAGGTGGGACAGGGACACCCGCCCCCCAGCATTTT. It encodes CASSLGGTGTPAPQHF.

The table lists this clonotype with many counts. The chain recombines TRBV28 with TRBJ1-5; TRBD1 might be the D (6 bases). The CDR3 runs 22 residues. V shed 5 bases and J shed 4 bases, with 36 bases lying between them. Germline loops: CDR1 MDHEN, CDR2 SYDVKM. This chain's CDR3 is CASSPDHLRPNSWGAPNQPQHF. In DNA, the CDR3 is TGTGCCAGCAGTCCCGACCATCTAAGGCCCAATTCTTGGGGGGCCCCAAATCAGCCCCAGCATTTT.

This clonotype has just a few counts. This chain uses TRBV5-4 with TRBJ1-1; D is unresolved. V lost 6 bases to trimming and J lost 2 bases, with 8 bases between them. The CDR3 length is 12 residues. Germline assignment: CDR1 SGHNT and CDR2 YYREEE (reference sequence). CDR3 sequence: CASKIPNTEAFF. The CDR3 DNA reads TGTGCCAGCAAAATTCCCAACACTGAAGCTTTCTTT.

This clonotype has ten or more counts. The chain carries TRBV7-2 and TRBJ1-1; 8 nucleotides align to TRBD1. The CDR3 length is 14 residues. CDR1 and CDR2 from the germline V gene are SGHTA and FQGNSA. After removal of 6 bases from V and 3 bases from J, the junction contained 6 bases not matched to a gene. CDR3 nucleotide sequence: TGTGCCAGCAGTTTCACAGGGGGGGACACTGAAGCTTTCTTT. Encoded protein: CASSFTGGDTEAFF.

V gene TRBV20-1 combines with J gene TRBJ1-3; unclear D gene. V was cut by 1 base and J by 0 bases, with 4 bases left in between. The CDR3 extends over 13 amino acids. From germline, CDR1 is DFQATT and CDR2 SNEGSKA (reference sequence). The CDR3, as DNA: TGCAGTGCTAGAGGCGGCTCTGGAAACACCATATATTTT. This encodes CSARGGSGNTIYF.

The chain is built from TRBV5-1 and TRBJ1-1; D uncertain. Trimming removed 0 bases at V and 7 bases at J, with 10 bases between. The CDR3 loop spans 13 amino acids. CDR1 is SGHRS and CDR2 is YFSETQ in the germline V gene. The CDR3 sequence is CASSLEAAIEAFF. CDR3 sequence (DNA): TGCGCCAGCAGCTTGGAGGCAGCGATTGAAGCTTTCTTT.

This chain joins TRBV20-1 and TRBJ1-6; D is possibly TRBD1 (5 bases). The length of the CDR3 is 12 residues. From germline, CDR1 is DFQATT and CDR2 SNEGSKA (reference sequence). The V end lost 8 bases, the J end lost 8 bases, and 13 bases lay between the germline ends. CDR3 sequence: CSPYWTHSPLHF. In DNA, the CDR3 is TGCAGTCCGTATTGGACACATTCACCCCTCCACTTT.

The sample holds many counts of this clonotype. This rearrangement joins TRBV12-3 or TRBV12-4 to TRBJ1-2; weak D call: TRBD1 (6 bases). This CDR3 contains 11 residues. V lost 5 bases to trimming and J lost 8 bases, with 9 bases between them. CDR3 sequence reads: CASSTGQGYTF. Here the CDR3 DNA reads TGTGCCAGCAGTACTGGACAGGGCTACACCTTC.

The chain uses TRBV14 and TRBJ1-3; D possibly corresponds to TRBD1 (5 bases). This CDR3 region has 14 residues. V gave up 4 bases and J gave up 4 bases, with 11 bases separating them. CDR1 and CDR2 from the germline V gene are SGHDN and FVKESK. CDR3 residues: CASSLTGYGNTIYF. CDR3 sequence (DNA): TGTGCCAGCAGCCTTACAGGATACGGAAACACCATATATTTT.

Note on this clonotype: A much larger clone lies one base from this, so it may be a read error. The chain is built from TRBV20-1 and TRBJ2-7; the D call may be TRBD1 or TRBD2 (5 bases each). Looked up from germline, CDR1 is DFQATT and CDR2 is SNEGSKA (reference sequence). V was clipped by 6 bases and J by 1 base, with 16 bases between them. CDR3 length: 14 amino acids. CDR3 sequence: CSARDGIVSYEQYF. The CDR3 DNA sequence: TGCAGTGCCCGGGACGGCATCGTTTCCTACGAGCAGTACTTC.